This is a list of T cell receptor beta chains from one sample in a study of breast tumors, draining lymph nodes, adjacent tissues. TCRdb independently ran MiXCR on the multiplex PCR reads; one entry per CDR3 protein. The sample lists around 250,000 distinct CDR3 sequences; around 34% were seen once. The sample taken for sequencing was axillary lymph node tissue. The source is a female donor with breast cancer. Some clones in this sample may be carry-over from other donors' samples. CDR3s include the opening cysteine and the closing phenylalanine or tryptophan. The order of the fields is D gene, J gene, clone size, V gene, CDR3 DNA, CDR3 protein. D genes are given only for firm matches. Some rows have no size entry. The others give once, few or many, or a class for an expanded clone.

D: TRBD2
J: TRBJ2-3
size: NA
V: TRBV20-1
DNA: TGCAGTGCCAGCAGCCCAGGGACTAGCGGGAGCACAGATACGCAGTATTTT
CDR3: CSASSPGTSGSTDTQYF

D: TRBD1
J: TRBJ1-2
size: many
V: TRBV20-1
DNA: TGCAGTGCTTTAGACCCCGACAGGGGGTATGGCTACACCTTC
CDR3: CSALDPDRGYGYTF

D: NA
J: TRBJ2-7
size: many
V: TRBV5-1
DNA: TGCGCCAGCAGAACCGATAGCGGAAGCTCCTACGAGCAGTACTTC
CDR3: CASRTDSGSSYEQYF

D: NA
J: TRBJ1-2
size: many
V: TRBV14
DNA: TGTGCCAGCAGCCCGGGGGGTTTCTATGGCTACACCTTC
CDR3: CASSPGGFYGYTF

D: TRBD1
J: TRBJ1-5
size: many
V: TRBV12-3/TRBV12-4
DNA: TGTGCCAGCAGTAGACAGGGAGTAAGCAATCAGCCCCAGCATTTT
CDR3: CASSRQGVSNQPQHF

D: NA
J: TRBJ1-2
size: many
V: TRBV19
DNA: TGTGCCAGTACCAAGTTCGGGTACAACTATGGCTACACCTTC
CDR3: CASTKFGYNYGYTF

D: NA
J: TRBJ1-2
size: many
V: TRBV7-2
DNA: TGTGCCAGCAGCTTAGCCCTCAACTATGGCTACACCTTC
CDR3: CASSLALNYGYTF

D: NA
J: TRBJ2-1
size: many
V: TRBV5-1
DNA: TGCGCCAGCAGCTTGGAGCTAGCCCCCTACAATGAGCAGTTCTTC
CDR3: CASSLELAPYNEQFF

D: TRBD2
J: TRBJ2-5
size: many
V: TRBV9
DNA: TGTGCCAGCAGCGCCTTAGCGGGAGTAACGGAGACCCAGTACTTC
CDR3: CASSALAGVTETQYF

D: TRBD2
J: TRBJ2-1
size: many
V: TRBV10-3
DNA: TGTGCCATCAGTGAGGGAGGACTACTAGCGCCCAATGAGCAGTTCTTC
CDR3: CAISEGGLLAPNEQFF

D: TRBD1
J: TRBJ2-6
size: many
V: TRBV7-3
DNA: TGTGCCAGCAGCTCACCCCGGGACAGGGGTAGTGGGGCCAACGTCCTGACTTTC
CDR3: CASSSPRDRGSGANVLTF

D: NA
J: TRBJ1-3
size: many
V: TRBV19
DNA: TGTGCCAGTAGTTCCGCCCGTGGAAACACCATATATTTT
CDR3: CASSSARGNTIYF

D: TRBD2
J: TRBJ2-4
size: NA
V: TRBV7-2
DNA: TGTGCCAGCAGCTCCAGGACTAGCACCATTCAGTACTTC
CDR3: CASSSRTSTIQYF

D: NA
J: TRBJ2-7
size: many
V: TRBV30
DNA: TGTGCCTGGAGTGCCGCCCCCTACGAGCAGTACTTC
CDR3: CAWSAAPYEQYF

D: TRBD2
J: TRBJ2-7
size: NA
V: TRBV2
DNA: TGTGCCAGCAGTGAAGAGGCTAGCGGGAAAACCTACGAGCAGTACTTC
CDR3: CASSEEASGKTYEQYF

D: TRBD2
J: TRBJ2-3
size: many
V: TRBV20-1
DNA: TGCAGTGCTACTCCCTATCTCTTAGCGGGGGGGATCGATACGCAGTATTTT
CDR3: CSATPYLLAGGIDTQYF

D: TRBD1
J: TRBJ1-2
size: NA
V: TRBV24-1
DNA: TGTGCCACCAGTGATTTGAGAGCGGGACAGGACTATGGCTACACCTTC
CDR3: CATSDLRAGQDYGYTF

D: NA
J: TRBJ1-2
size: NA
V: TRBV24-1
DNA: TGTGCCACCAGTGCTACGGACAGCCCCTATGGCTACACCTTC
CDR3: CATSATDSPYGYTF

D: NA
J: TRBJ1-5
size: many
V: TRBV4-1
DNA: TGCGCCAGCAGCCAAGATCTCCGCCCGACACCCCAGCATTTT
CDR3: CASSQDLRPTPQHF

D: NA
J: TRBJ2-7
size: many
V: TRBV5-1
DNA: TGCGCCAGCAGGGTCGCGGGGTATGGGGACGAGCAGTACTTC
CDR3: CASRVAGYGDEQYF

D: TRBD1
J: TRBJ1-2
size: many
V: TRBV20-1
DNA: TGCAGTGCTACTGGGACAGGGAAATATGGCTACACCTTC
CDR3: CSATGTGKYGYTF

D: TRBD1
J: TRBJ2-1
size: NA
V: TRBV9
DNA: TGTACCAGCAGCCAGACAGGGGGTTCCTACAATGAGCCGTTCTTC
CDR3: CTSSQTGGSYNEPFF

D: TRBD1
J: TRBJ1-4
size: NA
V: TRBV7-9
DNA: TGCGCCAGCAGCCAAGGGGGCTCTTGGGAAAAACTGTTTTTT
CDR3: CASSQGGSWEKLFF

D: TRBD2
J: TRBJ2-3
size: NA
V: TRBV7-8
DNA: TGTGCCAGCAGAGAGAGCTTAGCGGGGGGGAGCACAGATACGCAGTATTTT
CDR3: CASRESLAGGSTDTQYF

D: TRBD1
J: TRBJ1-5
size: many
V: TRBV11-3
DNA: TGTGCCAGCAGCTTAGGATTCGGGGACAGGGGTAACAGCAATCAGCCCCAGCATTTT
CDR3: CASSLGFGDRGNSNQPQHF

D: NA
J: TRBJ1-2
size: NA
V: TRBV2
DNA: TGTGCCAGTGGACTATTTGGCTACACCTTC
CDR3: CASGLFGYTF

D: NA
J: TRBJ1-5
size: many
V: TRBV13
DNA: TGTGCCAGCAGCTTTCCCCAACAGGGAAATCAGCCCCAGCATTTT
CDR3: CASSFPQQGNQPQHF

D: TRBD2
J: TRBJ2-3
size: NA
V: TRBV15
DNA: TGTGCCACCAGCTTGACTAGCGGGTCAGATACGCAGTATTTT
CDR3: CATSLTSGSDTQYF

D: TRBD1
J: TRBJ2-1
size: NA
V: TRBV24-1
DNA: TGTGCCACCAGTGCATCCGGACAGGGGTCCTACAATGAGCAGTTCTTC
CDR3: CATSASGQGSYNEQFF

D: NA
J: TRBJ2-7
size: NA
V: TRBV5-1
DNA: TGCGCCAGCAGCTTATTATCCGTCCGGGGGGCCACCTACGAGCAGTACTTC
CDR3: CASSLLSVRGATYEQYF

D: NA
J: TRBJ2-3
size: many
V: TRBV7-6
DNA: TGTGCCAGCAGCTTAGGACAAAGGGATACAGATACGCAGTATTTT
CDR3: CASSLGQRDTDTQYF

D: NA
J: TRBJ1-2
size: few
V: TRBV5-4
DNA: TGTGCCAGCAGCGGAGAAGTGGCAGACAAAGCTAACTATGGCTACACCTTC
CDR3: CASSGEVADKANYGYTF

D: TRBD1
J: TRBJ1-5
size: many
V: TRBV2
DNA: TGTGCCAGCACGCGGGACAGCTATAGCAATCAGCCCCAGCATTTT
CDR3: CASTRDSYSNQPQHF

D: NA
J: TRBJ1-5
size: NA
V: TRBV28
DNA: TGTGCCAGCAGTTCACGGGGGGGGAGCAATCAGCCCCAGCATTTT
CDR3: CASSSRGGSNQPQHF

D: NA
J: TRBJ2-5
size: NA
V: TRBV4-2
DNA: TGTGCCAGCAGCCAAGGGGGGTCTTACCAAGAGACCCAGTACTTC
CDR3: CASSQGGSYQETQYF

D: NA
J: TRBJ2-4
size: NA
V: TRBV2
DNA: TGTGCCAGCAGTGATCTAGCAGCCTCTTCAAACATTCAGTACTTC
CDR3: CASSDLAASSNIQYF

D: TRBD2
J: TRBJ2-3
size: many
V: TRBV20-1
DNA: TGCAGTGCTCTTAATCTCCAGACTAGCGGGGGTGCAGATACGCAGTATTTT
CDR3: CSALNLQTSGGADTQYF

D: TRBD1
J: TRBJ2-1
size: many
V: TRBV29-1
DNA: TGCAGCGTCCGGTATGGGACAGGCTACAATGAGCAGTTCTTC
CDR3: CSVRYGTGYNEQFF

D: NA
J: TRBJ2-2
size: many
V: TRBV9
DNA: TGTGCCAGCAGCGGTCCTAGCACCGGGGAGCTGTTTTTT
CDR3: CASSGPSTGELFF

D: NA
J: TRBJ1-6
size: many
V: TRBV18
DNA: TGTGCCAGCTCACACAGCAATTCACCCCTCCACTTT
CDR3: CASSHSNSPLHF

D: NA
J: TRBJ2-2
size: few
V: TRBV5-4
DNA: TGTGCCAGCAGCTCCGGGACGGCCTTTGTGGGGGAGCTGTTTTTT
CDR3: CASSSGTAFVGELFF

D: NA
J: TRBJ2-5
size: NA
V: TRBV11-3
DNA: TGTGCCAGCAGCTTGGGACTCAGGGCGGAGACCCAGTACTTC
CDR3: CASSLGLRAETQYF

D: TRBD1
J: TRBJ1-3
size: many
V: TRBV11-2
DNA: TGTGCCAGCAGCCTGGGACAGGCCTACCACTCTGGAAACACCATATATTTT
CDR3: CASSLGQAYHSGNTIYF

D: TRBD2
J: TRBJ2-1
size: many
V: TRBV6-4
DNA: TGTGCCAGCAGTGACTCAGGGACTAGCGGGAGTAATGAGCAGTTCTTC
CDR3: CASSDSGTSGSNEQFF

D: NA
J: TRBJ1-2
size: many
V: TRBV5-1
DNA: TGCGCCAGCAGCCCCGGTGGAGGGAACTATGGCTACACCTTC
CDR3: CASSPGGGNYGYTF

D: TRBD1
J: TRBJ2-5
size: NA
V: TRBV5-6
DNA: TGTGCCAGCAGCCTGGGGACAGGGCTTATCCAAGAGACCCAGTACTTC
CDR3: CASSLGTGLIQETQYF

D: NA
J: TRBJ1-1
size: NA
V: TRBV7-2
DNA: TGTGCCACCGGGACGGCGGATCGTGAAGCTTTCTTT
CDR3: CATGTADREAFF

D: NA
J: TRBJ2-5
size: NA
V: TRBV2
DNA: TGTGCCAGCAGTGAAGGAGGGACCCAGTACTTC
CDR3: CASSEGGTQYF

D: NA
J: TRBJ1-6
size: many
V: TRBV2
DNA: TGTGCCAGCAAAGGGCAGTTTAATTCACCCCTCCACTTT
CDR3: CASKGQFNSPLHF

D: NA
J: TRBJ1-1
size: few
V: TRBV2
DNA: TGTGCCAGCAGGCAAGGCTCTACAGGGACCACTGAAGCTTTCTTT
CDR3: CASRQGSTGTTEAFF

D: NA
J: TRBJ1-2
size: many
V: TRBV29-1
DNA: TGCAGCGTTGACGCGGAAGGGGGCTACACCTTC
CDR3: CSVDAEGGYTF

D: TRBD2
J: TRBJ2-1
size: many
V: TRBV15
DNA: TGTGCCACCAGCAGAGATTCGCTAGCGGGGTACAATGAGCAGTTCTTC
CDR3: CATSRDSLAGYNEQFF

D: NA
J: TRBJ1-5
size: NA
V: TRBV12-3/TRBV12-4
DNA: TGTGCCAGCAGCGGGAGGGGGAGGAGCAATCAGCCCCAGCATTTT
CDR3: CASSGRGRSNQPQHF

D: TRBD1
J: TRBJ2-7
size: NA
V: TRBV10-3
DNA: TGTGCCACTGGACAGGGGACTGAGCAGTACTTC
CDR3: CATGQGTEQYF

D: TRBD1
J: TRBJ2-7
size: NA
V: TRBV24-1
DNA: TGTGCCACCAGTGACCCGGGACAGGGATCTTACGAGCAGTACTTC
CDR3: CATSDPGQGSYEQYF

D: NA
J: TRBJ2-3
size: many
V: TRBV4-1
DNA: TGCGCCAGCAGGGCGGGCGGGGTTAACACAGATACGCAGTATTTT
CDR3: CASRAGGVNTDTQYF

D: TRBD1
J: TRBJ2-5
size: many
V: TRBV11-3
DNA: TGTGCCAGCAGCCCTAGGACAGGGGGCCCAGAGACCCAGTACTTC
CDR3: CASSPRTGGPETQYF

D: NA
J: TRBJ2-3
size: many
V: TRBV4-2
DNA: TGTGCCAGCAGCCAAGACCCGGGGTTCACAGATACGCAGTATTTT
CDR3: CASSQDPGFTDTQYF

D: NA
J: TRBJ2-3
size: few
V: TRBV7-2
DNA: TGTGCCAGCAGCTTAGTCGCGGGCACAGATACGCAGTATTTT
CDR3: CASSLVAGTDTQYF

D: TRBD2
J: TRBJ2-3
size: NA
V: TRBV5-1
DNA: TGCGCCAGCAGCTTGTCGACTAGCGGGTCGGATACGCAGTATTTT
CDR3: CASSLSTSGSDTQYF